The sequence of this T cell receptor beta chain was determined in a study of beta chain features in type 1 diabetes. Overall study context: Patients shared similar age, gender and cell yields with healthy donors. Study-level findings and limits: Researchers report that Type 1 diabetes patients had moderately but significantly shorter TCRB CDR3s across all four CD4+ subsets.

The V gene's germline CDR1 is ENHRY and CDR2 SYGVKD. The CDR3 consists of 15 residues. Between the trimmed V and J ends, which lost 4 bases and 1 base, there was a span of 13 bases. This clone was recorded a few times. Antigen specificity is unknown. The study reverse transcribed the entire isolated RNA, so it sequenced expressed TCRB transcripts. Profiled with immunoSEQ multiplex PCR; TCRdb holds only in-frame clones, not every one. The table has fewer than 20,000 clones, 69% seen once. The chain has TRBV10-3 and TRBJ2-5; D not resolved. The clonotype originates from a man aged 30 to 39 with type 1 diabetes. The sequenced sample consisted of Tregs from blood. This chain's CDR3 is CAISGAPVGQETQYF. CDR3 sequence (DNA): TGTGCCATCAGTGGGGCCCCCGTGGGCCAAGAGACCCAGTACTTC.